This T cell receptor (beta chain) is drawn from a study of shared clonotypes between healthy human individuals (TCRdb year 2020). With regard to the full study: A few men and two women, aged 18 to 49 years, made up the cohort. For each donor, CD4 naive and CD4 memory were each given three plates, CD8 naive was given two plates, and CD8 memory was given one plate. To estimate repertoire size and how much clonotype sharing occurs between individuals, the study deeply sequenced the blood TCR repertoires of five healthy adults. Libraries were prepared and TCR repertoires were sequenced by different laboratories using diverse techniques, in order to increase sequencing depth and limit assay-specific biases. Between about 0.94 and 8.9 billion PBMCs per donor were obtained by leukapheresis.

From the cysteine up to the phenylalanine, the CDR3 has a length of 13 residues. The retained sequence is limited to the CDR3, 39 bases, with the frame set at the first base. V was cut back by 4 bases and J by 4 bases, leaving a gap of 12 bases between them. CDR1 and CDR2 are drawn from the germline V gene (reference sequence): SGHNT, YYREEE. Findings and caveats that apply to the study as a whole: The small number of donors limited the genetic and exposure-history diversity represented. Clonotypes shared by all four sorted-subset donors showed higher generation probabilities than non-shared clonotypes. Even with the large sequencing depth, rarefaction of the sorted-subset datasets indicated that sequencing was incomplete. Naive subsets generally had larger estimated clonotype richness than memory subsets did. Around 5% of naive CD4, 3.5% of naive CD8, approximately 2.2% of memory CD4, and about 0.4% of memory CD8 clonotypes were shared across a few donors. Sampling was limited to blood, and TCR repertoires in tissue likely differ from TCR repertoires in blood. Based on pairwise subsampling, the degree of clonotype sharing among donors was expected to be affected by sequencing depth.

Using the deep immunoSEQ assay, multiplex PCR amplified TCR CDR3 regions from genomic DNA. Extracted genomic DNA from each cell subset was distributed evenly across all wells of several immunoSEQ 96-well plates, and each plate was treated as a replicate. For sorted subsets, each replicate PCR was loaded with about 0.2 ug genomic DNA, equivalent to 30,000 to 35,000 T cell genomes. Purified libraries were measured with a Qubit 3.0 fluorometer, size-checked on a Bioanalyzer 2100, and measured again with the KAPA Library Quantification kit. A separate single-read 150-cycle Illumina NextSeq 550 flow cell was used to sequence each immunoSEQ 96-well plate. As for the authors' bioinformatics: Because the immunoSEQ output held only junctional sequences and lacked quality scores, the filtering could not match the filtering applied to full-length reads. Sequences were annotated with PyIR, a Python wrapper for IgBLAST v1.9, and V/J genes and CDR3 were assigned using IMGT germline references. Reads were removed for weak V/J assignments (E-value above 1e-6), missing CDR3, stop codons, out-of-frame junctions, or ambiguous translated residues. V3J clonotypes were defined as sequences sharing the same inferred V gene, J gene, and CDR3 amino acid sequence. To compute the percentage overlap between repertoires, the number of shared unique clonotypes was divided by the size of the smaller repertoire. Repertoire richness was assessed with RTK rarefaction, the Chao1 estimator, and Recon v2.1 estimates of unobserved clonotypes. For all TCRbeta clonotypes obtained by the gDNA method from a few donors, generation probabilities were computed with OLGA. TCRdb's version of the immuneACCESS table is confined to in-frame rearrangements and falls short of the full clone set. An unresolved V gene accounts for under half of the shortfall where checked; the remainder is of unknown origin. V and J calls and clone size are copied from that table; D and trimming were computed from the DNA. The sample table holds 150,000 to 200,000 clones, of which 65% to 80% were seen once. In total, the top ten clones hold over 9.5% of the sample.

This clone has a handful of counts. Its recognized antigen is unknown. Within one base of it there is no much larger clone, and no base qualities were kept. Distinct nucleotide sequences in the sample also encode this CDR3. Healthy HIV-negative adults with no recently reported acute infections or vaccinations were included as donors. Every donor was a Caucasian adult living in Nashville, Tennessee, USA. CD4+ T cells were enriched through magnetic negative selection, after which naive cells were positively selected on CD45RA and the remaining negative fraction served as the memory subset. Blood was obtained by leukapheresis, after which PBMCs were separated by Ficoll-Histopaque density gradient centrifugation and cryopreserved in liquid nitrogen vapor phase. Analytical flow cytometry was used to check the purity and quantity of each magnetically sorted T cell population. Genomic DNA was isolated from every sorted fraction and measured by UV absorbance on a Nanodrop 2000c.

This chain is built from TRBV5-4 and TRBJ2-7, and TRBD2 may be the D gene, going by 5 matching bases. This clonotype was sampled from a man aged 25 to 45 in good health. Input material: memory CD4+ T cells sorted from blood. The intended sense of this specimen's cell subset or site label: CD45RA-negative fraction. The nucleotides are TGTGCCAGCAGCAAGGAGGCGGCATACGAGCAGTACTTC. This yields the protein CASSKEAAYEQYF.